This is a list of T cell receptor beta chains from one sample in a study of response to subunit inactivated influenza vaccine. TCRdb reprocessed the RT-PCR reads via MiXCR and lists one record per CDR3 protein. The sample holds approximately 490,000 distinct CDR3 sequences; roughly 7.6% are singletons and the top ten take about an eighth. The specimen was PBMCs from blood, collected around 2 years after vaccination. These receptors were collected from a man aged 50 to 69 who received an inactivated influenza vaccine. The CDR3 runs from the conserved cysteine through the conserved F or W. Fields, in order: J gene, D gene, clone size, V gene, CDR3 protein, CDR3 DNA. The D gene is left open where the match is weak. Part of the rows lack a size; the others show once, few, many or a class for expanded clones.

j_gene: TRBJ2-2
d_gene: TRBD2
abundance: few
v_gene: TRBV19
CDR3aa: CASSIPGLAGGELFF
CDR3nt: TGTGCCAGTAGTATCCCGGGACTAGCCGGCGGGGAGCTGTTTTTT

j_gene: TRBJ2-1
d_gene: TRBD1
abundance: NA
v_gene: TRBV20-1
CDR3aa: CSARTGGIESYNEQFF
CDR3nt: TGCAGTGCTAGAACAGGGGGCATAGAGTCCTACAATGAGCAGTTCTTC

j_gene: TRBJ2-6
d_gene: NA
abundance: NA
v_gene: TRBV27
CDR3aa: CASRAVYSGANVLTF
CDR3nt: TGTGCCAGCAGGGCCGTGTACTCTGGGGCCAACGTCCTGACTTTC

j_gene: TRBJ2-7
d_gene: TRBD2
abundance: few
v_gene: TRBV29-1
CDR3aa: CSASRLAGGRFPYEQYF
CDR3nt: TGCAGCGCGTCAAGACTAGCGGGGGGGCGGTTCCCCTACGAGCAGTACTTC

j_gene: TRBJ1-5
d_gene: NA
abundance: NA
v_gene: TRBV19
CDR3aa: CASSMRRSNQPQHF
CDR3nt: TGTGCCAGTAGTATGAGGCGTAGCAATCAGCCCCAGCATTTT

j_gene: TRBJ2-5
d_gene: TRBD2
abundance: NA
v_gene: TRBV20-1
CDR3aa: CSAPTSGYQETQYF
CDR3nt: TGCAGTGCTCCGACTAGCGGGTACCAAGAGACCCAGTACTTC

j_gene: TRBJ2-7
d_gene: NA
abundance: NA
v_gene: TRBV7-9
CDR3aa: CASSLEAKEQYF
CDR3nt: TGTGCCAGCAGCTTAGAAGCGAAGGAGCAGTACTTC

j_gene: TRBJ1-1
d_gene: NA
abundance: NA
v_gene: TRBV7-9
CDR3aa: CASSPTGGGLTEAFF
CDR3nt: TGTGCCAGCAGCCCCACCGGTGGGGGTCTCACTGAAGCTTTCTTT

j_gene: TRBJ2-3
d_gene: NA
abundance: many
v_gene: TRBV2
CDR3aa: CASATGFFSVDTQYF
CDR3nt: TGTGCCAGCGCCACCGGGTTTTTCTCGGTAGATACGCAGTATTTT

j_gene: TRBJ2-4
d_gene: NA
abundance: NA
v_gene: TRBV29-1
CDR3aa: CSVTGRLAKNIQYF
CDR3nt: TGCAGCGTAACAGGCAGACTAGCCAAAAACATTCAGTACTTC

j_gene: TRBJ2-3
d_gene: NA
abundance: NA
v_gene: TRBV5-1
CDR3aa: CASSVTGRGNTDTQYF
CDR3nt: TGCGCCAGCAGCGTGACAGGGAGGGGTAACACAGATACGCAGTATTTT

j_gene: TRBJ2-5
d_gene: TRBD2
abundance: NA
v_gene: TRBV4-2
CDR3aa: CASSQDFTAGGSQETQYF
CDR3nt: TGTGCCAGCAGCCAAGATTTTACAGCGGGGGGCTCTCAGGAGACCCAGTACTTC

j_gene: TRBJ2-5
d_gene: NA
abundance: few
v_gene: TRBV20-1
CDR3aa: CSARFLAETQYF
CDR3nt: TGCAGTGCTAGGTTTCTAGCGGAGACCCAGTACTTC

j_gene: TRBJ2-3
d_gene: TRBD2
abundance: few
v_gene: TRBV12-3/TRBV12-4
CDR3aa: CASSPWGGFHTQYF
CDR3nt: TGTGCCAGCAGTCCTTGGGGGGGTTTTCATACGCAGTATTTT

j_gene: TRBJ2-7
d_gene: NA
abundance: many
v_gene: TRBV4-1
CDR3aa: CASSQDLRLREQYF
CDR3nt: TGCGCCAGCAGCCAAGATTTACGGTTGCGCGAGCAGTACTTC